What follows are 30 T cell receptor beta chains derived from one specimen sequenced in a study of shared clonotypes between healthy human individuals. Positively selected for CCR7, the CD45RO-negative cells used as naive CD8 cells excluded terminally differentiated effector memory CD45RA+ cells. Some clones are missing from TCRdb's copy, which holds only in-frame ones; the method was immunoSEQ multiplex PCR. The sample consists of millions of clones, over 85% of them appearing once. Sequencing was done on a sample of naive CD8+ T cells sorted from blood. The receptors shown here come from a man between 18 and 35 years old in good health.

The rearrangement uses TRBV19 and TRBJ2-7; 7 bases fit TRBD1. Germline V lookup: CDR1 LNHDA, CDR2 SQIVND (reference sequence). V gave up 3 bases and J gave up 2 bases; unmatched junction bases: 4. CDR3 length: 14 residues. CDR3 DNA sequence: TGTGCCAGTAGTATGGGACAGCCCCCCTACGAGCAGTACTTC. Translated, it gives CASSMGQPPYEQYF.

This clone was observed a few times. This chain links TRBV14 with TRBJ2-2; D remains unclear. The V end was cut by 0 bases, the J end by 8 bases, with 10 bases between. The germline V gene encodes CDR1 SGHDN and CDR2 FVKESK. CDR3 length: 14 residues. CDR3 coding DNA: TGTGCCAGCAGCCAAGAAAGGAGAGCGGGGGAGCTGTTTTTT. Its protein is CASSQERRAGELFF.

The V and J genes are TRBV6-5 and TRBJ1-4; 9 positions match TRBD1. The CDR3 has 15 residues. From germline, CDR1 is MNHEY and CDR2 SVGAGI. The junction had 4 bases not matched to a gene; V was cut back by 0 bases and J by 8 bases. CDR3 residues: CASSYSGQGAEKLFF. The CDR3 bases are TGTGCCAGCAGTTACTCGGGACAGGGAGCAGAAAAACTGTTTTTT.

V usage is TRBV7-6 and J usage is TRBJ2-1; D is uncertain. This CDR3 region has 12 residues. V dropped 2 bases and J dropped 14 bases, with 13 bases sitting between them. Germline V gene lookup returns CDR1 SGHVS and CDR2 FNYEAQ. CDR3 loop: CASSLLGPEEFF. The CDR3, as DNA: TGTGCCAGCAGCTTACTGGGCCCGGAAGAGTTCTTC.

The CDR3, as DNA: TGTGCCATCAGTGCCGGCCCGGCAAGCGGCTCTGGAAACACCATATATTTT. Translation: CAISAGPASGSGNTIYF. The gene calls are TRBV10-3 and TRBJ1-3; the D is unclear. V lost 4 bases and J lost 0, with 16 bases in between. The CDR3 spans 17 residues. CDR1 is ENHRY and CDR2 is SYGVKD in the germline V gene.

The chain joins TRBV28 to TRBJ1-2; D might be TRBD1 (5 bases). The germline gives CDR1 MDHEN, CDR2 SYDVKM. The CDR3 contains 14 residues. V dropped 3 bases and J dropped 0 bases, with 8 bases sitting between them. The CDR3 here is CASSFQGSNYGYTF. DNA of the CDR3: TGTGCCAGCAGTTTTCAGGGTTCTAACTATGGCTACACCTTC.

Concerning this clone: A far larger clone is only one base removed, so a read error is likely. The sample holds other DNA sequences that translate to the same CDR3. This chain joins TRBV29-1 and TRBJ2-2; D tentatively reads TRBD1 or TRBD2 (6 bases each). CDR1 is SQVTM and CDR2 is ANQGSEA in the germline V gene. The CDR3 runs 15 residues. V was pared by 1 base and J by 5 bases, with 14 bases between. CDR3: CSVEVSGDNTGELFF. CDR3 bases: TGCAGCGTTGAAGTATCGGGGGACAATACCGGGGAGCTGTTTTTT.

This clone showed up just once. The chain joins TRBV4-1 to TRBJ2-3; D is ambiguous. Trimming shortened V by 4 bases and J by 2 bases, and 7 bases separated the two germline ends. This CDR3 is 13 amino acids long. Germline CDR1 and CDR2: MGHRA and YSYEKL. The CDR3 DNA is TGCGCCAGCAGCCGAGTCATCACAGATACGCAGTATTTT. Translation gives CASSRVITDTQYF.

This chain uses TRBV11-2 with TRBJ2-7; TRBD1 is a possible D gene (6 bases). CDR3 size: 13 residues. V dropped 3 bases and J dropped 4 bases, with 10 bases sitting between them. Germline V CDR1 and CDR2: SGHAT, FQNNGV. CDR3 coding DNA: TGTGCCAGCAGCTTGGACAGATATTACGAGCAGTACTTC. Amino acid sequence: CASSLDRYYEQYF.

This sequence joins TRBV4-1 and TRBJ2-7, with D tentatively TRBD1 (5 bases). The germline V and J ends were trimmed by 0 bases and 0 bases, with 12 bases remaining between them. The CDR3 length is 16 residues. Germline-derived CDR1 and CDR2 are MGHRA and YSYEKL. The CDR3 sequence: CASSQDLQGSSYEQYF. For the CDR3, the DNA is TGCGCCAGCAGCCAAGATTTGCAGGGATCCTCCTACGAGCAGTACTTC.

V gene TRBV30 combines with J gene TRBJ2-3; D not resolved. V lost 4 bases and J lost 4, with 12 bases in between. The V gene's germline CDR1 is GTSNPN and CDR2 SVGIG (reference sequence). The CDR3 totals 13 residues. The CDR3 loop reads CAWNQAMSDTQYF. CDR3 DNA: TGTGCCTGGAATCAAGCGATGTCAGATACGCAGTATTTT.

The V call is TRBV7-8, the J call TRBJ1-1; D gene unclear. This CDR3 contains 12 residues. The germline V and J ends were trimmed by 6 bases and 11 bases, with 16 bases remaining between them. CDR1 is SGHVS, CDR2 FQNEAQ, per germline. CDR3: CASSFAGTDAFF. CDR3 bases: TGTGCCAGCAGTTTCGCGGGCACGGATGCTTTCTTT.

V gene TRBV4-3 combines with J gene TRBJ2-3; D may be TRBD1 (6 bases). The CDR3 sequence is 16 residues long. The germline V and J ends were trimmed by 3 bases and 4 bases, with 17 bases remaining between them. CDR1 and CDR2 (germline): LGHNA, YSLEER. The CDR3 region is CASSQATGPAADTQYF. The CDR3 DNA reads TGCGCCAGCAGCCAGGCTACAGGGCCAGCCGCAGATACGCAGTATTTT.

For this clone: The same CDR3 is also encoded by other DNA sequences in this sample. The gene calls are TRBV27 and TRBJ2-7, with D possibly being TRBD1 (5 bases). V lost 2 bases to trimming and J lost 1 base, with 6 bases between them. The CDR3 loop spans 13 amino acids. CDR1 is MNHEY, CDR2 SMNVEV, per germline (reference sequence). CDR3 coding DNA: TGTGCCAGCAGTTTAAGGGGATCCTACGAGCAGTACTTC. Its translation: CASSLRGSYEQYF.

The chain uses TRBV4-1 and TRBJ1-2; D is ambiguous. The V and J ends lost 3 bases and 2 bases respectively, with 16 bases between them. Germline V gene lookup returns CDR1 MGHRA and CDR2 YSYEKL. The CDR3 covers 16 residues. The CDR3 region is CASSQSPQAPNYGYTF. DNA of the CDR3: TGCGCCAGCAGCCAGAGTCCCCAGGCGCCCAACTATGGCTACACCTTC.

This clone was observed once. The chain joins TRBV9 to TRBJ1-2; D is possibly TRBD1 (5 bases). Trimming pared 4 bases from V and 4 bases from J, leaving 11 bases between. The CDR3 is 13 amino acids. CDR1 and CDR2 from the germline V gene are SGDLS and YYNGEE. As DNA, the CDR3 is TGTGCCAGCAGCCTTGACAGCTCCTATGGCTACACCTTC. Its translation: CASSLDSSYGYTF.

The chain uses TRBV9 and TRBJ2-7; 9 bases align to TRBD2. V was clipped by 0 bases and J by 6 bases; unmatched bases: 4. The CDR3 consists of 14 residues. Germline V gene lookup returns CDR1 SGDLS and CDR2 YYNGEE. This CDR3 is CASSVGGGAGEQYF. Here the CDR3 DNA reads TGTGCCAGCAGCGTAGGCGGGGGGGCCGGCGAGCAGTACTTC.

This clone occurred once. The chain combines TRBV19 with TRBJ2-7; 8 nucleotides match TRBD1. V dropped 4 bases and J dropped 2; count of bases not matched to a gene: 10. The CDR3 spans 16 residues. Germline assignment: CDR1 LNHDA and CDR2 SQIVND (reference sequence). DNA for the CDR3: TGTGCCAGTAGTACCTCCGGGACAGGATTTCCCTACGAGCAGTACTTC. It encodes CASSTSGTGFPYEQYF.

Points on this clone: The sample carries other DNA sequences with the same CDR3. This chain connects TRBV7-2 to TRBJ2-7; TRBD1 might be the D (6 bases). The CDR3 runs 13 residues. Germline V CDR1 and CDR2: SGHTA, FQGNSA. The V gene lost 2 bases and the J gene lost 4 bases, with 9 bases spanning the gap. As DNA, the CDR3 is TGTGCCAGCAGCTTAATACAGGGTTACGAGCAGTACTTC. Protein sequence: CASSLIQGYEQYF. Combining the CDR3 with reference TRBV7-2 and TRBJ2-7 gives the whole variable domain GAGVSQSPSNKVTEKGKDVELRCDPISGHTALYWYRQSLGQGLEFLIYFQGNSAPDKSGLPSDRFSAERTGGSVSTLTIQRTQQEDSAVYLCASSLIQGYEQYFGPGTRLTVT.

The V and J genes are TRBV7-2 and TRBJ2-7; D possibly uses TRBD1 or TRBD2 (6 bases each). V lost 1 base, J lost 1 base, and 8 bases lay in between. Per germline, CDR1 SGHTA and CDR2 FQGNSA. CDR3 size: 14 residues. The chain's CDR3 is CASSLGGASYEQYF. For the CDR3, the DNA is TGTGCCAGCAGCTTAGGGGGGGCGTCCTACGAGCAGTACTTC.

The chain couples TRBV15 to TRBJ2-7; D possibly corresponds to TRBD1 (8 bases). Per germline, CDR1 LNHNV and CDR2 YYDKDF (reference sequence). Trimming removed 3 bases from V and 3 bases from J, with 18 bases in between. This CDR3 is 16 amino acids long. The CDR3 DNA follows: TGTGCCACCAGCAGGGACAGGGAGGGAGTGGACTACGAGCAGTACTTC. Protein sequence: CATSRDREGVDYEQYF.

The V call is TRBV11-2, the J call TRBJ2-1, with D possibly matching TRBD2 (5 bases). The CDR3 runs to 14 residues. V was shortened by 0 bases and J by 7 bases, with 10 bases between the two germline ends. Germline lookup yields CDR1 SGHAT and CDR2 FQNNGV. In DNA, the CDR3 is TGTGCCAGCAGCTTAGAAGGTACGGGGAATGAGCAGTTCTTC. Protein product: CASSLEGTGNEQFF.

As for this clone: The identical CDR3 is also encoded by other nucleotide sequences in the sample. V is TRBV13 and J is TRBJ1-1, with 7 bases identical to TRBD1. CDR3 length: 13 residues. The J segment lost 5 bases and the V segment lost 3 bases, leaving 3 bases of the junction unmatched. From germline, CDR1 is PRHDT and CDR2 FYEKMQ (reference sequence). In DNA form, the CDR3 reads TGTGCCAGCAGCTTGGAGGGGGCGACTGAAGCTTTCTTT. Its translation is CASSLEGATEAFF.

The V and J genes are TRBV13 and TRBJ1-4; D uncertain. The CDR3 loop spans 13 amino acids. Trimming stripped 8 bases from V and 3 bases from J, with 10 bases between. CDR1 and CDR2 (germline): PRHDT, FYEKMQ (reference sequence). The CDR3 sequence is CASGSGANEKLFF. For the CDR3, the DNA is TGTGCCAGCGGGAGCGGTGCTAATGAAAAACTGTTTTTT. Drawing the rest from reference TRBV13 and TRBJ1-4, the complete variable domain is AAGVIQSPRHLIKEKRETATLKCYPIPRHDTVYWYQQGPGQDPQFLISFYEKMQSDKGSIPDRFSAQQFSDYHSELNMSSLELGDSALYFCASGSGANEKLFFGSGTQLSVL.

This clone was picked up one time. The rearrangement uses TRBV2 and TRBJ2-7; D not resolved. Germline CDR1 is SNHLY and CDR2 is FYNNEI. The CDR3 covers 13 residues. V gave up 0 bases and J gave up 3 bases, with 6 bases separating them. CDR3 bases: TGTGCCAGCAGTGAAGCGCCCCGCTACGAGCAGTACTTC. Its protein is CASSEAPRYEQYF.

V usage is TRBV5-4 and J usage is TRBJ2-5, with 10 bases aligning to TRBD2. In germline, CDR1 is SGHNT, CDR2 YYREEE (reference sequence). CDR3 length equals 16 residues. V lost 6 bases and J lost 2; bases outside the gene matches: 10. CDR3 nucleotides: TGTGCCAGCACTTTCTCCGGACTAGCGGATCAAGAGACCCAGTACTTC. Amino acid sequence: CASTFSGLADQETQYF.

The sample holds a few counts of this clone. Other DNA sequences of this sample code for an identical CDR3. This chain's CDR3 is CASSLDRGSYEQYF. The CDR3 DNA is TGTGCCAGCAGCTTAGATCGGGGGTCCTACGAGCAGTACTTC. The chain has TRBV11-2 and TRBJ2-7, with D tentatively TRBD2 (6 bases). This CDR3 spans 14 amino acids. V lost 0 bases, J lost 1 base, and 7 bases lay in between. The germline V gene has CDR1 SGHAT and CDR2 FQNNGV.

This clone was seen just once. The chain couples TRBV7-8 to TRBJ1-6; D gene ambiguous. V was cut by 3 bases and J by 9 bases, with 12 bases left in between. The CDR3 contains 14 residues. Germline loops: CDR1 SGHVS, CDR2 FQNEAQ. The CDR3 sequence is CASSFDPLGSPLHF. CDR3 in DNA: TGTGCCAGCAGCTTCGACCCGCTCGGTTCACCCCTCCACTTT.

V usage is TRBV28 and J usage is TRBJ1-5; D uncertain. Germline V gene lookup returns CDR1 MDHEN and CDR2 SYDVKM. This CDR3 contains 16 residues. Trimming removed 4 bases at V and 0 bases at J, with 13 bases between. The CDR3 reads CASSSDQNDSNQPQHF. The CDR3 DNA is TGTGCCAGCAGTTCGGACCAAAATGATAGCAATCAGCCCCAGCATTTT.

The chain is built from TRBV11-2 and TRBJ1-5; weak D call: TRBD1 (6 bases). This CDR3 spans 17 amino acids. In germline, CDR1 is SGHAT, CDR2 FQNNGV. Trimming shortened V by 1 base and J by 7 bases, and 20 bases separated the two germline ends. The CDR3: CASSLGATGVFHQPQHF. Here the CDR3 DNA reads TGTGCCAGCAGCTTAGGGGCGACAGGAGTGTTTCACCAGCCCCAGCATTTT.